This T cell receptor beta chain was sequenced during a study of blood T cell repertoires in COVID-19. For the study at large: Researchers got acute and convalescent COVID-19 samples from the United States, Italy and Spain. PBMCs, B-cell-depleted T cells, or T cells provided the cDNA or gDNA that made up the material.

V shed 5 bases and J shed 0 bases, with 15 bases lying between them. CDR3 length equals 16 residues. Germline values: CDR1 SGHVS, CDR2 FQNEAQ. Per the original methods: For nucleated cells, counts were estimated from reference gene primer amplification. Only in-frame clones appear in the TCRdb table, and some are missing; sequencing was by immunoSEQ multiplex PCR. That table furnishes V, J and clone size, whereas the DNA furnished D and trimming. The sample holds fewer than 500,000 clones, roughly 91% seen once. The receptor comes from a woman in her 30s with acute or convalescent COVID-19. The chain joins TRBV7-8 to TRBJ2-3, with a tentative D call TRBD2 (6 bases). Sequences were obtained from peripheral blood. The CDR3 coding sequence is TGTGCCAGCAGCCTCATCTCGGGACTTAGCACAGATACGCAGTATTTT. Residues: CASSLISGLSTDTQYF.